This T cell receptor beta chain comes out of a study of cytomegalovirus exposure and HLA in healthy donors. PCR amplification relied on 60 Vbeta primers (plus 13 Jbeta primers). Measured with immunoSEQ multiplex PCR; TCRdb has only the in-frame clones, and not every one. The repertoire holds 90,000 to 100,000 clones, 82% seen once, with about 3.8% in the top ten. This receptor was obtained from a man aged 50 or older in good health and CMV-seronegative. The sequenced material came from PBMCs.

Here the CDR3 reads CAINRGVTSYEQYF. DNA of the CDR3: TGTGCCATCAACAGGGGGGTAACCTCCTACGAGCAGTACTTC. The chain employs TRBV7-9 and TRBJ2-7; TRBD1 matches at 8 bases. There are 14 residues in the CDR3. V dropped 10 bases and J dropped 0; count of bases not matched to a gene: 8. CDR1 is SEHNR, CDR2 FQNEAQ, per germline (reference sequence). Complete variable domain (other parts from reference TRBV7-9 and TRBJ2-7): DTGVSQNPRHKITKRGQNVTFRCDPISEHNRLYWYRQTLGQGPEFLTYFQNEAQLEKSRLLSDRFSAERPKGSFSTLEIQRTEQGDSAMYLCAINRGVTSYEQYFGPGTRLTVT.